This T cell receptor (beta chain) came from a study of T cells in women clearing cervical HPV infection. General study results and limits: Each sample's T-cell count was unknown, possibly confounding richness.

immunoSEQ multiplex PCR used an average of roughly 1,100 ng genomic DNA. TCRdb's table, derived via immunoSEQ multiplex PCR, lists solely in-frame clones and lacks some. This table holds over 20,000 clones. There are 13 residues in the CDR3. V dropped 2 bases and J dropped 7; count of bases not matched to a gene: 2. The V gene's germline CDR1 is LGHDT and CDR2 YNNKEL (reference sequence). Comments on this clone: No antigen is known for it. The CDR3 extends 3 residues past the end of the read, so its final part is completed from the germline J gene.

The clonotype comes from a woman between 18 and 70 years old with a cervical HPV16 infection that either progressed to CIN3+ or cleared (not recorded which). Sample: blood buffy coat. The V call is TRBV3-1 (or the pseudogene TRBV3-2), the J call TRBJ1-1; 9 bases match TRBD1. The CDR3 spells CASSQTDRGEAFF. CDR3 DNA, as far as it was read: TGTGCCAGCAGCCAAACGGACAGGGGTGAA.